Below, 8 T cell receptor beta chains from the same sample are listed, as sequenced in a study of blood T cell repertoires in COVID-19. Sequencing used immunoSEQ multiplex PCR; TCRdb keeps in-frame clones, though not all of them. The data show 25,000 to 35,000 clones, 85% to 90% seen once. The sequencing input was peripheral blood. Receptor source: a man aged 70-80 years with active COVID-19.

This chain connects TRBV3-1 (or the pseudogene TRBV3-2) to TRBJ1-6; D is unclear. This CDR3 comprises 16 residues. Germline CDR1 and CDR2: LGHDT and YNNKEL (reference sequence). V lost 0 bases to trimming and J lost 0 bases, with 6 bases between them. The CDR3 coding sequence is TGTGCCAGCAGCCAAGAACTAATCTCCTATAATTCACCCCTCCACTTT. It encodes CASSQELISYNSPLHF.

In DNA, the CDR3 is TGTGCCAGCAGTCCATCCTCCGGGACAGGGCCTTTTTACTCCTACAATGAGCAGTTCTTC. Its translation: CASSPSSGTGPFYSYNEQFF. The chain joins TRBV27 to TRBJ2-1; 9 nucleotides match TRBD1. The J segment lost 0 bases and the V segment lost 5 bases, leaving 17 bases of the junction unmatched. This CDR3 comprises 20 residues. Germline V CDR1 and CDR2: MNHEY, SMNVEV (reference sequence).

This rearrangement joins TRBV3-1 (or the pseudogene TRBV3-2) to TRBJ1-1; TRBD1 agrees at 7 bases. From germline, CDR1 is LGHDT and CDR2 YNNKEL (reference sequence). Losses at the gene ends were 2 bases for V and 1 base for J; bases not matched to a gene: 1. This CDR3 region has 14 residues. In nucleotides, the CDR3 is TGTGCCAGCAGCCAACGGACAGGGAACACTGAAGCTTTCTTT. As protein: CASSQRTGNTEAFF.

This sequence joins TRBV7-9 and TRBJ1-3, with 9 bases that match TRBD1. Trimming took 7 bases from V and 1 from J; bases not matched to a gene: 5. The CDR3 consists of 15 residues. The germline CDR1 and CDR2 sequences are SEHNR and FQNEAQ (reference sequence). As DNA, the CDR3 is TGTGCCAGCAACCCGACAGGGGGTTCTGGAAACACCATATATTTT. It is translated as CASNPTGGSGNTIYF. The full variable domain, completed using reference TRBV7-9 and TRBJ1-3, is DTGVSQNPRHKITKRGQNVTFRCDPISEHNRLYWYRQTLGQGPEFLTYFQNEAQLEKSRLLSDRFSAERPKGSFSTLEIQRTEQGDSAMYLCASNPTGGSGNTIYFGEGSWLTVV.

The rearrangement joins TRBV5-1 to TRBJ2-2, with D possibly being TRBD2 (5 bases). The CDR3 has 14 amino acids. V lost 4 bases, J lost 7 bases, and 14 bases lay in between. Germline CDR1 and CDR2: SGHRS and YFSETQ. The CDR3 loop reads CASSGSLGNGELFF. The CDR3 DNA reads TGCGCCAGCAGCGGCTCCCTCGGGAACGGGGAGCTGTTTTTT. Filled out from reference TRBV5-1 and TRBJ2-2, the complete variable domain reads KAGVTQTPRYLIKTRGQQVTLSCSPISGHRSVSWYQQTPGQGLQFLFEYFSETQRNKGNFPGRFSGRQFSNSRSEMNVSTLELGDSALYLCASSGSLGNGELFFGEGSRLTVL.

This clone was recorded only once. This chain connects TRBV5-4 to TRBJ2-7, with 10 nucleotides matching TRBD1. Germline V gives CDR1 SGHNT, CDR2 YYREEE (reference sequence). V lost 2 bases to trimming and J lost 7 bases; unmatched junction nucleotides: 12. The CDR3 runs to 16 residues. In DNA, the CDR3 is TGTGCCAGCAGCTTACGACAGGGGGCGCAGATGGGAGAGCAGTACTTC. Its protein is CASSLRQGAQMGEQYF.

The chain couples TRBV12-3 or TRBV12-4 to TRBJ1-2, with D uncertain. V lost 1 base, J lost 8 bases, and 11 bases lay in between. The CDR3 extends over 13 amino acids. The CDR3 DNA sequence: TGTGCCAGCAGTTTAGTGTGGGGAGACGGCTACACCTTC. This gives the protein CASSLVWGDGYTF.

The V and J genes are TRBV6-5 and TRBJ2-5, with D perhaps matching TRBD2 (5 bases). The CDR3 length is 16 residues. The ends were cut back, 2 bases at V and 5 bases at J, with 18 bases in the middle. Germline CDR1 MNHEY, CDR2 SVGAGI. The CDR3 protein is CASSYVGTARGETQYF. The CDR3 nucleotides read TGTGCCAGCAGTTACGTGGGAACGGCCCGCGGGGAGACCCAGTACTTC.